A single sample gave rise to the 21 T cell receptor beta chains below, sequenced in a study of blood T cell repertoires in COVID-19. Libraries were prepared by immunoSEQ multiplex PCR; TCRdb keeps only in-frame clonotypes and omits some of them. The table shows 150,000 to 200,000 clones, with around 85% occurring only once. What was sequenced was peripheral blood. The receptors were gathered from a human donor with active or convalescent COVID-19. The donor label of this sample is uncertain.

The rearrangement joins TRBV11-3 to TRBJ2-1; D is ambiguous. This CDR3 spans 13 amino acids. Germline CDR1 and CDR2: SGHNT and YENEEA. V was trimmed by 1 base and J by 3 bases, leaving 4 bases between them. The DNA for the CDR3 is TGTGCCAGCAGCTTAGGTCTCTACAATGAGCAGTTCTTC. The encoded protein is CASSLGLYNEQFF. Using reference TRBV11-3 and TRBJ2-1 for the parts outside the CDR3, the full variable domain is EAGVVQSPRYKIIEKKQPVAFWCNPISGHNTLYWYLQNLGQGPELLIRYENEEAVDDSQLPKDRFSAERLKGVDSTLKIQPAELGDSAVYLCASSLGLYNEQFFGPGTRLTVL.

This chain connects TRBV10-3 to TRBJ2-1, with TRBD2 identical over 8 bases. Germline loops: CDR1 ENHRY, CDR2 SYGVKD. The trim removed 6 bases at V and 0 bases at J, leaving 4 bases unmatched. The CDR3 has 15 residues. In nucleotides, the CDR3 is TGTGCCATCAGCGGGAGCGGGAGCTCCTACAATGAGCAGTTCTTC. Amino acids: CAISGSGSSYNEQFF.

The chain joins TRBV3-1 (or the pseudogene TRBV3-2) to TRBJ1-2; D uncertain. Trimming removed 4 bases at V and 6 bases at J, with 12 bases between. This CDR3 comprises 13 residues. The germline V gene encodes CDR1 LGHDT and CDR2 YNNKEL (reference sequence). For the CDR3, the DNA is TGTGCCAGCAGCCTAGCTCCGGAGGATGGCTACACCTTC. This sequence encodes CASSLAPEDGYTF.

The rearrangement uses TRBV19 and TRBJ2-2; 8 bases are a match to TRBD1. CDR3 length: 16 amino acids. The V gene end was trimmed by 2 bases and the J gene end by 2 bases; junction bases not matched to a gene: 4. Germline V gives CDR1 LNHDA, CDR2 SQIVND (reference sequence). The CDR3 spells CASSIQGASNTGELFF. The CDR3 DNA reads as TGTGCCAGTAGTATACAGGGGGCTTCTAACACCGGGGAGCTGTTTTTT.

The chain couples TRBV6-5 to TRBJ2-1; 9 positions match TRBD2. CDR3 length: 14 residues. V lost 9 bases and J lost 7; bases outside the gene matches: 10. Germline assignment: CDR1 MNHEY and CDR2 SVGAGI. CDR3 protein: CASPSGTSRNEQFF. CDR3 in DNA: TGTGCCAGTCCTTCCGGGACTAGCAGAAATGAGCAGTTCTTC.

The J gene is TRBJ2-7, the V gene TRBV10-2; TRBD1 agrees at 7 bases. This CDR3 is 13 amino acids long. The germline gives CDR1 WSHSY, CDR2 SAAADI. Trimming removed 6 bases from V and 3 bases from J; junction bases left unmatched: 5. CDR3 amino acids: CASSWDSNYEQYF. CDR3 DNA: TGCGCCAGCAGCTGGGACAGTAACTACGAGCAGTACTTC.

The chain joins TRBV28 to TRBJ2-5, with a possible D match to TRBD1 (5 bases). V was shortened by 4 bases and J by 2 bases, with 23 bases between the two germline ends. The CDR3 spans 18 residues. CDR1 MDHEN and CDR2 SYDVKM come from the germline V gene. The chain's CDR3 is CASSSTIHQGPEQETQYF. CDR3 nucleotide sequence: TGTGCCAGCAGTTCAACCATCCACCAGGGCCCCGAACAAGAGACCCAGTACTTC.

This clone was seen more than once but under ten times. The chain uses TRBV6-4 and TRBJ2-3, with D possibly TRBD1 on 6 matching bases. V was cut by 3 bases and J by 2 bases, with 9 bases left in between. The CDR3 sequence is 14 residues long. In germline, CDR1 is MRHNA, CDR2 SNTAGT. Here the CDR3 DNA reads TGTGCCAGCAGTGAAGGGACAAACACAGATACGCAGTATTTT. Its translation: CASSEGTNTDTQYF.

This clone was seen once. The genes are TRBV19 and TRBJ1-1, with D unresolved. Germline assignment: CDR1 LNHDA and CDR2 SQIVND (reference sequence). V dropped 3 bases and J dropped 9 bases, with 17 bases sitting between them. The CDR3 spans 14 residues. CDR3: CASSIGSADWKAFF. CDR3 sequence (DNA): TGTGCCAGTAGTATCGGATCAGCGGACTGGAAAGCTTTCTTT.

The J gene is TRBJ2-3, the V gene TRBV7-3, with 7 nucleotides matching TRBD1. Germline assignment: CDR1 SGHTA and CDR2 FQGTGA. Trimming removed 0 bases from V and 0 bases from J; junction bases left unmatched: 3. The CDR3 runs 16 residues. As DNA, the CDR3 is TGTGCCAGCAGCTTAACGGGGACAGTTAGCACAGATACGCAGTATTTT. Residues: CASSLTGTVSTDTQYF.

The CDR3 nucleotides read TGTGCCAGCAGCCCCGACAGGGCCCGCACAGATACGCAGTATTTT. Encoded protein: CASSPDRARTDTQYF. The chain couples TRBV28 to TRBJ2-3; 7 nucleotides line up with TRBD1. The germline V gene encodes CDR1 MDHEN and CDR2 SYDVKM. The junction had 7 bases not matched to a gene; V was cut back by 6 bases and J by 1 base. The length of the CDR3 is 15 residues.

The J gene is TRBJ2-1, the V gene TRBV7-9, with D tentatively TRBD2 (6 bases). The CDR3 contains 16 residues. Trimming shortened V by 6 bases and J by 0 bases, and 15 bases separated the two germline ends. Germline-derived CDR1 and CDR2 are SEHNR and FQNEAQ (reference sequence). Here the CDR3 DNA reads TGTGCCAGCAGTAATATAGCGGATAGCTCCTACAATGAGCAGTTCTTC. This encodes CASSNIADSSYNEQFF.

The chain carries TRBV6-5 and TRBJ2-7; TRBD2 aligns across 7 bases. This CDR3 contains 14 residues. The V and J ends lost 2 bases and 3 bases, in that order; junction bases with no gene match: 4. Germline V gene lookup returns CDR1 MNHEY and CDR2 SVGAGI. The CDR3 bases are TGTGCCAGCAGTTACGGTGCGGGAGTCTACGAGCAGTACTTC. Protein: CASSYGAGVYEQYF.

V usage is TRBV6-5 and J usage is TRBJ2-2; D call uncertain. The V gene lost 6 bases and the J gene lost 4 bases, with 3 bases spanning the gap. CDR1 is MNHEY and CDR2 is SVGAGI in the germline V gene. CDR3 length: 11 amino acids. The CDR3: CASSRTGELFF. The CDR3 nucleotides are TGTGCCAGCAGCCGCACCGGGGAGCTGTTTTTT.

This chain joins TRBV28 and TRBJ1-5; D uncertain. Trimming stripped 3 bases from V and 4 bases from J, with 10 bases between. Per the germline V gene, CDR1 is MDHEN and CDR2 is SYDVKM. This CDR3 has 14 amino acids. CDR3 DNA: TGTGCCAGCAGTTTCGTAGGGAGAAATCAGCCCCAGCATTTT. This codes for CASSFVGRNQPQHF.

This sequence joins TRBV6-2 or TRBV6-3 and TRBJ2-1; 14 bases map to TRBD2. V shed 2 bases, J shed 2 bases, and the junction held 11 bases outside the gene matches. Germline loops: CDR1 MNHEY, CDR2 SVGEGT. This CDR3 spans 20 amino acids. The CDR3 DNA sequence: TGTGCCAGCAGTTACGGGGGAACCGGGACTAGCGGGGGAGCCTACAATGAGCAGTTCTTC. Translated: CASSYGGTGTSGGAYNEQFF.

The chain uses TRBV4-2 and TRBJ2-3; no reliable D call. CDR3 length: 14 amino acids. The germline V and J ends were trimmed by 1 base and 4 bases, with 9 bases remaining between them. Germline V gene data show CDR1 as LGHNA and CDR2 as YNFKEQ. CDR3 DNA sequence: TGTGCCAGCAGCCAAGCATCGCAGTCAGATACGCAGTATTTT. Protein sequence: CASSQASQSDTQYF.

This chain joins TRBV6-5 and TRBJ2-7, with 7 nucleotides matching TRBD1. Germline assignment: CDR1 MNHEY and CDR2 SVGAGI. Trimming cost V 5 bases and J 6 bases; bases outside gene matches: 10. The CDR3 covers 14 residues. In nucleotides, the CDR3 is TGTGCCAGCAGTCTGAGGACAGGATCAGGCGAGCAGTACTTC. Amino acid sequence: CASSLRTGSGEQYF.

This chain joins TRBV11-3 and TRBJ2-5, with TRBD1 matching over 11 bases. CDR3 length: 13 residues. Germline V gene sequence: CDR1 SGHNT, CDR2 YENEEA. V lost 5 bases and J lost 4; bases outside the gene matches: 0. CDR3 coding DNA: TGTGCCAGCAGCGGGACAGGGGGAGAGACCCAGTACTTC. Translated: CASSGTGGETQYF.

The J gene is TRBJ2-7, the V gene TRBV4-3; possible D gene TRBD1, 5 bases. Trimming removed 4 bases from V and 0 bases from J, with 13 bases in between. Germline CDR1 and CDR2: LGHNA and YSLEER. The CDR3 spans 15 residues. CDR3 amino acids: CASSPEWTFSYEQYF. The CDR3 DNA is TGCGCCAGCAGCCCAGAGTGGACATTCTCCTACGAGCAGTACTTC.

This clone came up once. The rearrangement uses TRBV3-1 (or the pseudogene TRBV3-2) and TRBJ2-7, with a possible D match to TRBD2 (7 bases). The CDR3 runs to 14 residues. V was shortened by 2 bases and J by 5 bases, with 13 bases between the two germline ends. CDR1 is LGHDT, CDR2 YNNKEL, per germline (reference sequence). The CDR3 spells CASSQLWGGDEQYF. CDR3 DNA: TGTGCCAGCAGCCAACTATGGGGGGGCGACGAGCAGTACTTC.